The T cell receptor (beta chain) under discussion was sequenced for a study of blood T cell repertoires in COVID-19. Profiling relied on immunoSEQ multiplex PCR, and the TCRdb table lists in-frame clones only, not all of them. The table has some 340,000 clones, 80% to 85% seen once. Categorization into cohorts depended on clinical history that participants reported. The trim removed 5 bases at V and 9 bases at J, leaving 6 bases unmatched. This CDR3 is 14 amino acids long. Germline V gene lookup returns CDR1 LGHNT and CDR2 FRNRAP. The chain uses TRBV12-5 and TRBJ1-6; 8 bases line up with TRBD1. The clonotype comes from a woman in her 50s who had recovered from COVID-19. Sequenced material: PBMCs or T cells enriched from blood (not recorded which). The CDR3 coding sequence is TGTGCTAGTGGTCTCGGACAGGGCCGTTCACCCCTCCACTTT. Its translation: CASGLGQGRSPLHF. Based on the CDR3 plus reference TRBV12-5 and TRBJ1-6, the full variable domain is DARVTQTPRHKVTEMGQEVTMRCQPILGHNTVFWYRQTMMQGLELLAYFRNRAPLDDSGMPKDRFSAEMPDATLATLKIQPSEPRDSAVYFCASGLGQGRSPLHFGNGTRLTVT.